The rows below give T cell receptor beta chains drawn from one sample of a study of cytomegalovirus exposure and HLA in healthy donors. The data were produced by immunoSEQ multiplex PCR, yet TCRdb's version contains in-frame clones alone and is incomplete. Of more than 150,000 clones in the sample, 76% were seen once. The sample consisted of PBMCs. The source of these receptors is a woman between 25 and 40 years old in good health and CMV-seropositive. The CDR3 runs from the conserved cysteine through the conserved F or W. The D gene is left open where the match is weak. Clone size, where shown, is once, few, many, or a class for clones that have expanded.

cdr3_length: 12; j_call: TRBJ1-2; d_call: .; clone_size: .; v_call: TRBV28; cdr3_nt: TGTGCCAGCAGTGGAGCCGACTATGGCTACACCTTC; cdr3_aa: CASSGADYGYTF
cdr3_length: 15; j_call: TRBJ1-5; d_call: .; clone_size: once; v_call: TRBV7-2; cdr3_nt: TGTGCCAGCAGCTCCGTCATAGGGAGATATCAGCCCCAGCATTTT; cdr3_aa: CASSSVIGRYQPQHF
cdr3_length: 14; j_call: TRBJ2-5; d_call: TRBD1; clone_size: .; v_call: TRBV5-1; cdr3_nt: TGCGCCAGCAGCTCGGACAGGGGGCAGGAGACCCAGTACTTC; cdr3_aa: CASSSDRGQETQYF
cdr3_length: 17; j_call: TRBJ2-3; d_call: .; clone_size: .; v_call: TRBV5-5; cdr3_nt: TGTGCCAGCAGCCCCCGGCCGGGAAGGGAAGGTTCGAATACGCAGTATTTT; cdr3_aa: CASSPRPGREGSNTQYF
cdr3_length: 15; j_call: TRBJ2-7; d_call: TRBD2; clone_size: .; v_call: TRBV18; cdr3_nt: TGTGCCAGCTCACCTGGGACTAGCGGGAGTGGCGAGCAGTACTTC; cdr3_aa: CASSPGTSGSGEQYF
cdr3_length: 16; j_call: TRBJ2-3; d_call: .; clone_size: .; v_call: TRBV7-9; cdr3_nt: TGTGCCAGCAGCCACGGTGGCAGCAGGAGCACAGATACGCAGTATTTT; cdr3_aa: CASSHGGSRSTDTQYF
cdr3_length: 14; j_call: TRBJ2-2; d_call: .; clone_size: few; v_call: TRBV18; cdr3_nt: TGTGCCAGCTCACCCCAACACCGTACCGGGGAGCTGTTTTTT; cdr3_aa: CASSPQHRTGELFF
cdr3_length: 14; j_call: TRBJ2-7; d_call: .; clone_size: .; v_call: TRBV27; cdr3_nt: TGTGCCAGCAGTCCCCAGTTAACCCCCCTCGAGCAGTACTTC; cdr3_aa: CASSPQLTPLEQYF
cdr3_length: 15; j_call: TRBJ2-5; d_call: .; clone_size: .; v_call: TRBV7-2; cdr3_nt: TGTGCCAGCAGCTTTCAAGGGGGGGCAGGAGAGACCCAGTACTTC; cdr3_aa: CASSFQGGAGETQYF
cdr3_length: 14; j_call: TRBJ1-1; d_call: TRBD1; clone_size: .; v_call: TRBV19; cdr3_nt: TGTGCCAGTAGAAAAGCACAGGGGAAGACTGAAGCTTTCTTT; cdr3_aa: CASRKAQGKTEAFF
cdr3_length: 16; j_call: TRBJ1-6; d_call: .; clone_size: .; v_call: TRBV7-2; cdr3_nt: TGTGCCAGCAGCTTAGCTCGGCCAGGGCTACCTATACCCCTCCACTTT; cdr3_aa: CASSLARPGLPIPLHF
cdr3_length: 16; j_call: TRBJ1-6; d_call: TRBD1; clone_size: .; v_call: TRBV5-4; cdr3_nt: TGTGCCAGCAGCCAAGACAGGGGTTTGAATAATTCACCCCTCCACTTT; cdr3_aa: CASSQDRGLNNSPLHF
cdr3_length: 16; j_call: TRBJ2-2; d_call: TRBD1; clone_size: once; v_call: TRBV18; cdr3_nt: TGTGCCAGCTCACCTTTACAGGGGCAAAACACCGGGGAGCTGTTTTTT; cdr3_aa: CASSPLQGQNTGELFF
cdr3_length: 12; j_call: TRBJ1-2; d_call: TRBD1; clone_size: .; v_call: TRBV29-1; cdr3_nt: TGCAGCGTTGAAAGGACAGGGACTGGCTACACCTTC; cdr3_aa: CSVERTGTGYTF
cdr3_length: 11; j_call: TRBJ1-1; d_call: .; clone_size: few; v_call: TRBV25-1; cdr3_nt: TGTGCCAGCAGTGCAGGGTTGCGGGCTTTCTTT; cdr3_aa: CASSAGLRAFF
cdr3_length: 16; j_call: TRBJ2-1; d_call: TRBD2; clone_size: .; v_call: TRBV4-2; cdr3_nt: TGTGCCAGCAGCCAAATCACTAGCGGGGGGGACAATGAGCAGTTCTTC; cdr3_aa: CASSQITSGGDNEQFF
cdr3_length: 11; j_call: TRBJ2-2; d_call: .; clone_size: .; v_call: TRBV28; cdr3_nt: TGTGCCAGCAGCCCTTATAGGGAGCTGTTTTTT; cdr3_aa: CASSPYRELFF
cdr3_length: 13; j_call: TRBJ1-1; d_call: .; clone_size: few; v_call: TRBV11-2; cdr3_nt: TGTGCCAGCAGCTTACAGATGAACACTGAAGCTTTCTTT; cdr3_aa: CASSLQMNTEAFF
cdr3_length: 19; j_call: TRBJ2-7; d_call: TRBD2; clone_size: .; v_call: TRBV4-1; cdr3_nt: TGCGCCAGCAGCCAAGGCCCGCCCGCTCTAGCGGGGGTACCCTACGAGCAGTACTTC; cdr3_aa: CASSQGPPALAGVPYEQYF
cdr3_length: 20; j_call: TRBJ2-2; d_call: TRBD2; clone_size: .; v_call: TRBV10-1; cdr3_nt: TGCGCCAGCACGTCTTACGGTAGCGGGGGGGCAGCCGCGAACACCGGGGAGCTGTTTTTT; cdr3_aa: CASTSYGSGGAAANTGELFF
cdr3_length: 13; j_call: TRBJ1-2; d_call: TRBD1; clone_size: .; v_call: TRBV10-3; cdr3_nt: TGTGCCATCAGTCGACAGGGGGCGGGAGGCTACACCTTC; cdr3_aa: CAISRQGAGGYTF
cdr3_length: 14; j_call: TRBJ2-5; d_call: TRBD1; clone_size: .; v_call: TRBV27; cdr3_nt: TGTGCCAGCAGTTCGACAGGGGGCGTGGAGACCCAGTACTTC; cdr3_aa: CASSSTGGVETQYF
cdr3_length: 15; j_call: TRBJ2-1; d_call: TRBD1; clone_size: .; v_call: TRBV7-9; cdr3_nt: TGTGCCAGCAGCCCCCGTGACAGGGTATCATATGAGCAGTTCTTC; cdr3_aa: CASSPRDRVSYEQFF
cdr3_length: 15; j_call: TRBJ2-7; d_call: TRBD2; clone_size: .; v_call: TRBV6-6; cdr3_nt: TGTGCCAGCAGTTTGACTAGCGGGGGGGGGTACGAGCAGTACTTC; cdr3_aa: CASSLTSGGGYEQYF
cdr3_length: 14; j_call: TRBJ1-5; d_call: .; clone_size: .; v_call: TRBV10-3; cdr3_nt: TGTGCCACGACATCCGGGACACCTAATCAGCCCCAGCATTTT; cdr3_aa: CATTSGTPNQPQHF
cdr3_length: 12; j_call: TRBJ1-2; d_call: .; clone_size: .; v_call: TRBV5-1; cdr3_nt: TGCGCCAGCAGCGGGGGCAGGAGTGGCTACACCTTC; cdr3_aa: CASSGGRSGYTF
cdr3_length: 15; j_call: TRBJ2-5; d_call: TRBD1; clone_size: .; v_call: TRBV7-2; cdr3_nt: TGTGCCAGCAGCTTAAGGACAGGCTCTTTGGAGACCCAGTACTTC; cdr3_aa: CASSLRTGSLETQYF